The 20 T cell receptor beta chains presented below share a single source sample, sequenced in a study of blood T cell repertoires in COVID-19. Here immunoSEQ multiplex PCR was the method, and the copy in TCRdb shows in-frame clones only, minus some. The sample yields 210,000 or so clones, around 80% seen once. The specimen sequenced was peripheral blood. Receptors were obtained from a woman aged 80 or older with acute or convalescent COVID-19.

V is TRBV30 and J is TRBJ1-2; D possibly corresponds to TRBD1 (6 bases). Trimming left V 2 bases short and J 4 bases short, with 14 bases between. The CDR3 loop spans 14 amino acids. Per germline, CDR1 GTSNPN and CDR2 SVGIG (reference sequence). CDR3 in DNA: TGTGCCTGGAGTTCACAGGGAAGGGGCTATGGCTACACCTTC. This gives the protein CAWSSQGRGYGYTF.

The V gene is TRBV25-1, the J gene TRBJ2-1; D is perhaps TRBD2 (5 bases). The V end lost 7 bases, the J end lost 7 bases, and 20 bases lay between the germline ends. Germline-derived CDR1 and CDR2 are MGHDK and SYGVNS. The CDR3 sequence is 15 residues long. The CDR3 loop reads CASTISGIRGNEQFF. The CDR3 DNA reads TGTGCCAGCACAATATCCGGGATCCGTGGGAATGAGCAGTTCTTC.

The V call is TRBV19, the J call TRBJ1-1; 8 positions agree with TRBD1. The CDR3 sequence is 16 residues long. Germline V gene lookup returns CDR1 LNHDA and CDR2 SQIVND (reference sequence). V lost 5 bases and J lost 0; bases outside the gene matches: 8. CDR3 in amino acids: CASSPQGVLMNTEAFF. The CDR3 DNA reads TGTGCCAGTAGTCCACAGGGGGTCCTGATGAACACTGAAGCTTTCTTT.

This clone was counted a single time. The genes are TRBV6-5 and TRBJ1-4; D unresolved. Between the trimmed V and J ends, which lost 6 bases and 0 bases, there was a span of 8 bases. CDR1 is MNHEY and CDR2 is SVGAGI in the germline V gene. CDR3 length: 14 residues. CDR3 coding DNA: TGTGCCAGCAGCACAACAACAACTAATGAAAAACTGTTTTTT. Amino acids: CASSTTTTNEKLFF.

The chain combines TRBV13 with TRBJ2-3; D unresolved. Germline V gives CDR1 PRHDT, CDR2 FYEKMQ (reference sequence). The CDR3 loop spans 12 amino acids. V lost 5 bases, J lost 3 bases, and 6 bases lay in between. CDR3 in amino acids: CASSLGTDTQYF. CDR3 in DNA: TGTGCCAGCAGCCTCGGGACAGATACGCAGTATTTT.

The J gene is TRBJ2-7, the V gene TRBV7-9, with 8 bases lining up with TRBD1. The CDR3 has 16 amino acids. Germline V lookup: CDR1 SEHNR, CDR2 FQNEAQ (reference sequence). V was pared by 1 base and J by 3 bases, with 8 bases of the junction left unmatched. CDR3 nucleotide sequence: TGTGCCAGCAGCTTAGTCAAAGGGACAGGAGACTACGAGCAGTACTTC. The encoded protein is CASSLVKGTGDYEQYF.

The rearrangement uses TRBV7-2 and TRBJ1-4; D perhaps matches TRBD1 (5 bases). V was clipped by 1 base and J by 8 bases, with 17 bases between them. The CDR3 covers 16 residues. Germline-derived CDR1 and CDR2 are SGHTA and FQGNSA. The CDR3 DNA reads as TGTGCCAGCAGCTTAGGAGGTGGAGGGGTGGGGGAAAAACTGTTTTTT. This gives the protein CASSLGGGGVGEKLFF.

This clone was observed many times. This sequence joins TRBV4-2 and TRBJ1-1; D gene unclear. The ends were cut back, 0 bases at V and 3 bases at J, with 11 bases in the middle. The germline V gene encodes CDR1 LGHNA and CDR2 YNFKEQ. The CDR3 contains 15 residues. The CDR3 DNA follows: TGTGCCAGCAGCCAAGAGGTCGGAGGGTACACTGAAGCTTTCTTT. It codes for CASSQEVGGYTEAFF.

This clone was counted once. The V call is TRBV30, the J call TRBJ1-2; D is unresolved. With 2 bases removed from V and 0 bases from J, the gap between germline ends came to 10 bases. The V gene's germline CDR1 is GTSNPN and CDR2 SVGIG (reference sequence). The CDR3 contains 14 residues. CDR3 DNA sequence: TGTGCCTGGAGTCTACAACTAGCTAACTATGGCTACACCTTC. Encoded protein: CAWSLQLANYGYTF.

This chain uses TRBV3-1 (or the pseudogene TRBV3-2) with TRBJ2-7, with 8 nucleotides matching TRBD2. The germline gives CDR1 LGHDT, CDR2 YNNKEL (reference sequence). This CDR3 spans 14 amino acids. With 4 bases clipped from V and 2 bases from J, the junction kept 4 bases outside the gene matches. The CDR3, as DNA: TGTGCCAGCAGCCTGGGACTAGGAACCTACGAGCAGTACTTC. It encodes CASSLGLGTYEQYF.

The V call is TRBV3-1 (or the pseudogene TRBV3-2), the J call TRBJ1-5; 8 bases fit TRBD1. The CDR3 is 15 residues long. Germline loops: CDR1 LGHDT, CDR2 YNNKEL (reference sequence). V lost 2 bases and J lost 5; bases outside the gene matches: 5. This chain's CDR3 is CASSQTGQGDQPQHF. The CDR3, as DNA: TGTGCCAGCAGCCAAACCGGACAGGGAGATCAGCCCCAGCATTTT.

This chain uses TRBV7-2 with TRBJ2-3, with D unresolved. Trimming took 5 bases from V and 1 from J, leaving 13 bases between them. The CDR3 totals 15 residues. Germline lookup yields CDR1 SGHTA and CDR2 FQGNSA. For the CDR3, the DNA is TGTGCCAGCAGCCCTCATGGAGCACGCACAGATACGCAGTATTTT. This encodes CASSPHGARTDTQYF.

This chain uses TRBV5-6 with TRBJ1-2, with a weak D call TRBD1 (5 bases). The V gene lost 3 bases and the J gene lost 6 bases, with 9 bases spanning the gap. This CDR3 is 12 amino acids long. Germline lookup yields CDR1 SGHDT and CDR2 YYEEEE. The CDR3 DNA sequence: TGTGCCAGCAGCTCGCGGGGGAATGGCTACACCTTC. Translated: CASSSRGNGYTF.

The chain links TRBV12-3 or TRBV12-4 to TRBJ2-3; D perhaps matches TRBD2 (5 bases). The CDR3 is 13 residues long. The ends were cut back, 6 bases at V and 0 bases at J, with 7 bases in the middle. The CDR3 DNA sequence: TGTGCCAGCAGGGCGGGTAGCACAGATACGCAGTATTTT. Encoded protein: CASRAGSTDTQYF.

The CDR3 reads CAWSVASSYNEQFF. In nucleotides, the CDR3 is TGTGCCTGGAGTGTGGCTAGCTCCTACAATGAGCAGTTCTTC. The rearrangement links TRBV30 to TRBJ2-1, with D hard to call. Germline V lookup: CDR1 GTSNPN, CDR2 SVGIG (reference sequence). Trimming left V 0 bases short and J 0 bases short, with 6 bases between. The CDR3 is 14 amino acids. The entire variable domain, with the rest obtained from reference TRBV30 and TRBJ2-1, is as follows: SQTIHQWPATLVQPVGSPLSLECTVEGTSNPNLYWYRQAAGRGLQLLFYSVGIGQISSEVPQNLSASRPQDRQFILSSKKLLLSDSGFYLCAWSVASSYNEQFFGPGTRLTVL.

This chain links TRBV19 with TRBJ1-1, with D tentatively TRBD1 (6 bases). V lost 7 bases and J lost 0, with 15 bases in between. The germline gives CDR1 LNHDA, CDR2 SQIVND (reference sequence). The CDR3 runs to 15 residues. The CDR3 is CASKGGRSLNTEAFF. Written as DNA, the CDR3 is TGTGCCAGTAAAGGGGGACGGAGTTTGAACACTGAAGCTTTCTTT. Based on the CDR3 plus reference TRBV19 and TRBJ1-1, the full variable domain is DGGITQSPKYLFRKEGQNVTLSCEQNLNHDAMYWYRQDPGQGLRLIYYSQIVNDFQKGDIAEGYSVSREKKESFPLTVTSAQKNPTAFYLCASKGGRSLNTEAFFGQGTRLTVV.

This chain connects TRBV30 to TRBJ1-1; 9 bases are shared with TRBD1. CDR1 is GTSNPN, CDR2 SVGIG, per germline (reference sequence). The CDR3 is 14 residues long. V gave up 7 bases and J gave up 4 bases; unmatched junction bases: 10. CDR3 nucleotide sequence: TGTGCCTCCACTAGGGGGGACAGGGCCACTGAAGCTTTCTTT. Its protein is CASTRGDRATEAFF. Supplemented by reference TRBV30 and TRBJ1-1, the full variable domain reads SQTIHQWPATLVQPVGSPLSLECTVEGTSNPNLYWYRQAAGRGLQLLFYSVGIGQISSEVPQNLSASRPQDRQFILSSKKLLLSDSGFYLCASTRGDRATEAFFGQGTRLTVV.

The chain has TRBV6-5 and TRBJ1-1; D unresolved. This CDR3 has 14 residues. The germline V gene encodes CDR1 MNHEY and CDR2 SVGAGI. V gave up 7 bases and J gave up 4 bases, with 16 bases separating them. The CDR3 loop is CASIRGSPPTEAFF. The CDR3 DNA reads TGTGCCAGCATTCGAGGTAGCCCTCCCACTGAAGCTTTCTTT.

This chain uses TRBV19 with TRBJ1-1; D remains unclear. V dropped 3 bases and J dropped 0 bases, with 20 bases sitting between them. This CDR3 is built from 18 residues. Germline V gives CDR1 LNHDA, CDR2 SQIVND (reference sequence). The CDR3 is CASSIPHPQPSMNTEAFF. CDR3 DNA sequence: TGTGCCAGTAGTATCCCCCACCCACAGCCCTCCATGAACACTGAAGCTTTCTTT.

The sample holds a few counts of this clone. The chain joins TRBV4-2 to TRBJ2-7; 10 bases match TRBD1. CDR3 size: 14 residues. Looked up from germline, CDR1 is LGHNA and CDR2 is YNFKEQ. The V gene end was trimmed by 8 bases and the J gene end by 4 bases; junction bases not matched to a gene: 8. In nucleotides, the CDR3 is TGTGCCAGCTCGACGACAGGGGGCGGGTACGAGCAGTACTTC. Encoded protein: CASSTTGGGYEQYF.